The text below deals with one T cell receptor (beta chain). Its antigen is not known. The CDR3 sequence is 12 residues long. Between the trimmed V and J ends, which lost 7 bases and 4 bases, there was a span of 10 bases. These data belong to a study of T cell responses to AZD1222 COVID-19 vaccine. Assay used: immunoSEQ multiplex PCR; TCRdb lists only in-frame clones, some missing. The profile shows some 200,000 clones, approximately 94% of them singletons. Study-wide results and limits: The sample set comprised mostly white British donors with more females, and clonal diversity was possibly underestimated. Dominant CD4 TCR responses targeted spike regions 160-218 and 743-854. Receipt of two AZD1222 doses was followed by a rise in Spike-specific TCR breadth and depth.

The receptor was derived from an adult who received the MenACWY meningococcal vaccine as a control. The chain recombines TRBV12-3 or TRBV12-4 with TRBJ1-1; no reliable D call. The sample here was peripheral blood, taken 28 days after the second dose of the MenACWY control vaccine. The CDR3 sequence: CASTSRGTEAFF. The CDR3, as DNA: TGTGCCAGCACCTCGCGCGGCACTGAAGCTTTCTTT.